This T cell receptor beta chain originates from a study of T cells in Graves' hyperthyroidism and ophthalmopathy. At the level of the study: Sampling of peripheral blood happened at initial diagnosis, prior to any treatment.

The source material, RNA transcripts, was used to amplify TCR beta CDR3 regions. HTBI primers were used for first-round RT-PCR of the TCR CDR3. TCRdb used MiXCR to reprocess the multiplex PCR reads, holding one entry per CDR3 protein. The data show 550,000 to 600,000 distinct CDR3 sequences, 16% seen once. The receptor comes from a woman between 18 and 29 years old with Graves' hyperthyroidism. Input material: blood.

The CDR3 sequence: CASSLGEGMRYNEQFF. CDR3 DNA sequence: TGTGCCAGCAGCTTAGGAGAGGGTATGCGCTACAATGAGCAGTTCTTC. The gene calls are TRBV7-9 and TRBJ2-1; maybe TRBD2 (5 bases). The ends were cut back, 1 base at V and 3 bases at J, with 13 bases in the middle. The germline gives CDR1 SEHNR, CDR2 FQNEAQ (reference sequence). The CDR3 totals 16 residues. Variable domain in full (rest from reference TRBV7-9 and TRBJ2-1): DTGVSQNPRHKITKRGQNVTFRCDPISEHNRLYWYRQTLGQGPEFLTYFQNEAQLEKSRLLSDRFSAERPKGSFSTLEIQRTEQGDSAMYLCASSLGEGMRYNEQFFGPGTRLTVL.